This TCR beta chain was recorded in a study of Ad26.COV2.S vaccination and SARS-CoV-2 variants. Study-level information: The study gave Ad26.COV2.S intramuscularly, once or twice 56 days apart.

Described treatment: over 15 received Ad26.COV2.S at low or high dose, single or two shots; several received placebo; per-sample allocation not given. Material that was analyzed had been drawn on day 63 after the first vaccine or placebo injection. General study points: Comparable non-spike TCR breadth was observed in vaccine and placebo recipients. Vaccinees reportedly had broad spike-specific CD8+ and CD4+ T cell responses. In TCR breadth and depth analyses, total T cell responses may have been underestimated.

Method: immunoSEQ multiplex PCR; TCRdb's copy keeps in-frame clones and lacks some. Of 360,000 or so clones in the sample, approximately 89% were seen once. As for this clone: Its antigen is unknown.

This specimen was peripheral blood, taken in a trial of Ad26.COV2.S vaccine versus placebo. This receptor was identified in a person between 18 and 65 years old who received the Ad26.COV2.S COVID-19 vaccine or a placebo.

The CDR3 spells CASRGTSGTYNEQFF. As DNA, the CDR3 is TGTGCCAGCAGGGGGACTAGCGGGACCTACAATGAGCAGTTCTTC. The chain has TRBV6-6 and TRBJ2-1; the match to TRBD2 covers 13 bases. The germline gives CDR1 MNHNY, CDR2 SVGAGI (reference sequence). Trimming at V came to 6 bases and at J to 2 bases, leaving 1 base not matched to a gene. The CDR3 sequence is 15 residues long.